This is a list of T cell receptor beta chains from one sample in a study of a mutant IDH1 vaccine in newly diagnosed glioma. This table comes from immunoSEQ multiplex PCR, and its TCRdb copy is limited to in-frame clones, with some not included. Of around 41,000 clones listed, 78% are singletons. Antigens for these TCRs are unknown. Sequenced here: PBMCs, sampled from a glioma patient whose treatment included an IDH1 peptide vaccine. These receptors were collected from a woman aged 40 to 55 with glioma. Some clones in this sample may be carry-over from other donors' samples. The CDR3 runs from the conserved cysteine through the conserved F or W. D genes are given only for firm matches. Only part of the rows carry a size: once, few, many, or a class if the clone is expanded.

d_gene	abundance	v_gene	j_gene	CDR3aa	CDR3nt
NA	once	TRBV6-6	TRBJ2-2	CASSYRTGYTGELFF	TGTGCCAGCAGTTACAGGACGGGTTACACCGGGGAGCTGTTTTTT
TRBD1	NA	TRBV13	TRBJ1-2	CASRRGGSSDGYTF	TGTGCCAGCAGACGAGGGGGCTCGTCTGATGGCTACACCTTC
TRBD1	NA	TRBV5-1	TRBJ2-1	CASSPGTGGNNEQFF	TGCGCCAGCAGCCCCGGGACAGGGGGCAACAATGAGCAGTTCTTC
NA	NA	TRBV25-1	TRBJ1-2	CASSDPGVSGYTF	TGTGCCAGCAGTGACCCCGGAGTATCCGGCTACACCTTC
TRBD1	NA	TRBV19	TRBJ1-5	CASSTPGQGTQPQHF	TGTGCCAGTAGTACCCCAGGACAGGGGACTCAGCCCCAGCATTTT
NA	NA	TRBV20-1	TRBJ1-2	CSARHTYGYTF	TGCAGTGCTAGACATACCTATGGCTACACCTTC
NA	NA	TRBV4-2	TRBJ1-1	CASSQWLDRNTEAFF	TGTGCCAGCAGCCAATGGCTTGACAGGAACACTGAAGCTTTCTTT
NA	NA	TRBV15	TRBJ2-5	CATSRGEPGRWGETQYF	TGTGCCACCAGCAGGGGGGAACCGGGGCGGTGGGGAGAGACCCAGTACTTC
NA	NA	TRBV10-1	TRBJ1-6	CATQEPGVKSPLHF	TGCGCCACCCAGGAGCCGGGGGTAAAGTCACCCCTCCACTTT
NA	NA	TRBV6-1	TRBJ2-7	CASSEVGSYEQYF	TGTGCCAGCAGTGAAGTTGGCTCCTACGAGCAGTACTTC
NA	NA	TRBV9	TRBJ2-5	CASSVNQLSETQYF	TGTGCCAGCAGCGTAAATCAGCTCTCAGAGACCCAGTACTTC
TRBD1	NA	TRBV11-2	TRBJ1-1	CASSLRTGGNMNTEAFF	TGTGCCAGCAGCCTTCGGACAGGGGGCAACATGAACACTGAAGCTTTCTTT
NA	NA	TRBV4-2	TRBJ2-5	CASSQEEGSIQETQYF	TGTGCCAGCAGCCAAGAGGAGGGGTCGATCCAAGAGACCCAGTACTTC
TRBD1	NA	TRBV7-9	TRBJ2-1	CASSLTGGSYNEQFF	TGTGCCAGCAGCTTAACAGGGGGATCCTACAATGAGCAGTTCTTC
NA	once	TRBV6-1	TRBJ2-7	CASSEVQGGEQYF	TGTGCCAGCAGTGAAGTACAGGGTGGCGAGCAGTACTTC
TRBD1	few	TRBV9	TRBJ1-1	CASSLDGQGEAFF	TGTGCCAGCAGCCTCGACGGACAGGGGGAAGCTTTCTTT
NA	NA	TRBV13	TRBJ1-4	CASSLRGSIEKLFF	TGTGCCAGCAGCTTACGAGGGTCGATTGAAAAACTGTTTTTT
NA	NA	TRBV2	TRBJ1-5	CASSDGIGNQPQHF	TGTGCCAGCAGTGATGGGATTGGCAATCAGCCCCAGCATTTT
NA	NA	TRBV6-5	TRBJ1-4	CASGPYATNEKLFF	TGTGCCAGCGGACCATATGCAACTAATGAAAAACTGTTTTTT
NA	NA	TRBV27	TRBJ1-1	CASRVRAYLTEAFF	TGTGCCAGCAGGGTCAGGGCCTACCTCACTGAAGCTTTCTTT
NA	NA	TRBV5-4	TRBJ2-5	CASSLLSGGAETQYF	TGTGCCAGCAGCCTCTTGTCGGGGGGCGCAGAGACCCAGTACTTC
NA	NA	TRBV7-2	TRBJ2-5	CASSSQGQETQYF	TGTGCCAGCAGCTCCCAGGGGCAGGAGACCCAGTACTTC
NA	NA	TRBV15	TRBJ2-3	CATSRERSTGTQYF	TGTGCCACCAGCAGAGAGAGGTCCACGGGTACGCAGTATTTT
NA	NA	TRBV5-1	TRBJ1-4	CASSVDYSATNEKLFF	TGCGCCAGCAGCGTGGACTACTCTGCAACTAATGAAAAACTGTTTTTT
NA	NA	TRBV9	TRBJ2-4	CASSPLSGRPGNIQYF	TGTGCCAGCAGCCCCCTTTCCGGCAGGCCTGGAAACATTCAGTACTTC
NA	NA	TRBV7-9	TRBJ2-7	CASSQPGTYEQYF	TGTGCCAGCAGCCAGCCGGGAACCTACGAGCAGTACTTC
NA	NA	TRBV29-1	TRBJ2-2	CSAPGRTGELFF	TGCAGCGCACCGGGGCGGACCGGGGAGCTGTTTTTT
NA	few	TRBV19	TRBJ2-2	CASSFQGSGELFF	TGTGCCAGTAGTTTTCAGGGGAGCGGGGAGCTGTTTTTT
NA	NA	TRBV30	TRBJ2-7	CAWSATRLTVGYEQYF	TGTGCCTGGAGTGCTACTCGGCTCACAGTGGGTTACGAGCAGTACTTC
NA	NA	TRBV2	TRBJ1-1	CASREGRGTEAFF	TGTGCCAGCAGGGAAGGAAGAGGAACTGAAGCTTTCTTT
NA	NA	TRBV7-2	TRBJ1-5	CASSPIVNSNQPQHF	TGTGCCAGCAGCCCCATTGTGAATAGCAATCAGCCCCAGCATTTT
NA	NA	TRBV7-2	TRBJ1-5	CASSLAGWQPQHF	TGTGCCAGCAGCTTAGCCGGATGGCAGCCCCAGCATTTT
TRBD1	few	TRBV5-1	TRBJ2-1	CASSFEGAPYNEQFF	TGCGCCAGCAGCTTTGAGGGGGCCCCCTACAATGAGCAGTTCTTC
NA	few	TRBV6-1	TRBJ2-2	CASLNTGELFF	TGTGCCAGCTTAAACACCGGGGAGCTGTTTTTT
NA	NA	TRBV7-9	TRBJ1-1	CASRMLGNTEAFF	TGTGCCAGCAGAATGCTCGGTAACACTGAAGCTTTCTTT
NA	NA	TRBV4-1	TRBJ1-5	CASSQEGGASNQPQHF	TGCGCCAGCAGCCAAGAGGGGGGGGCTAGCAATCAGCCCCAGCATTTT
NA	NA	TRBV6-5	TRBJ2-1	CASSYTPGEPYNEQFF	TGTGCCAGCAGTTACACTCCAGGGGAACCCTACAATGAGCAGTTCTTC
NA	NA	TRBV7-9	TRBJ1-2	CASSGEGADGYTF	TGTGCCAGCAGCGGTGAGGGCGCGGATGGCTACACCTTC
NA	once	TRBV4-1	TRBJ1-1	CASSVYPLNTEAFF	TGCGCCAGCAGCGTTTACCCTCTAAACACTGAAGCTTTCTTT
TRBD1	NA	TRBV7-2	TRBJ2-7	CASSLAPGTDYYEQYF	TGTGCCAGCAGCTTAGCCCCCGGGACAGACTACTACGAGCAGTACTTC
NA	NA	TRBV2	TRBJ2-3	CASKRVPSTDTQYF	TGTGCCAGCAAGCGGGTACCGTCCACAGATACGCAGTATTTT
NA	NA	TRBV2	TRBJ1-5	CASSERRRGTASNQPQHF	TGTGCCAGCAGTGAGAGGAGAAGGGGGACGGCTAGCAATCAGCCCCAGCATTTT
TRBD1	NA	TRBV6-5	TRBJ1-1	CASSSGQVKNTEAFF	TGTGCCAGCAGCTCGGGACAGGTCAAGAACACTGAAGCTTTCTTT